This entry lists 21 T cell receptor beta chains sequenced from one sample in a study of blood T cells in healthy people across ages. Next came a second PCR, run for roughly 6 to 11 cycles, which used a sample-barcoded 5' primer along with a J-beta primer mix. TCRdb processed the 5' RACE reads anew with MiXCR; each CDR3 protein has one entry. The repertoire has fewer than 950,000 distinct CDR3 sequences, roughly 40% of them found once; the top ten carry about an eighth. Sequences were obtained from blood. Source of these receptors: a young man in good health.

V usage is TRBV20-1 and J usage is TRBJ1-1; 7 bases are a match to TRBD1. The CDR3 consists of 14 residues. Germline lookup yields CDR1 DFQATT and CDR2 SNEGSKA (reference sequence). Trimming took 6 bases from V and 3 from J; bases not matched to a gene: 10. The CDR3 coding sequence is TGCAGTGCGGAAAAAGGGGGCAGAGACACTGAAGCTTTCTTT. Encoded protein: CSAEKGGRDTEAFF.

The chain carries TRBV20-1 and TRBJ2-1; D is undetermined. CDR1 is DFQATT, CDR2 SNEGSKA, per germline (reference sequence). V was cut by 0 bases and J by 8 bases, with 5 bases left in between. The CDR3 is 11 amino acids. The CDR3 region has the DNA TGCAGTGCTAGAGAAGCCGATGAGCAGTTCTTC. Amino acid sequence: CSAREADEQFF.

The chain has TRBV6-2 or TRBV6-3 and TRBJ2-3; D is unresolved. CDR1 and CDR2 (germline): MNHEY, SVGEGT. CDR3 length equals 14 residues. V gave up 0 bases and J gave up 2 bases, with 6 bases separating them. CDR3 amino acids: CASSYSPNTDTQYF. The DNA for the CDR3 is TGTGCCAGCAGTTACTCGCCTAACACAGATACGCAGTATTTT.

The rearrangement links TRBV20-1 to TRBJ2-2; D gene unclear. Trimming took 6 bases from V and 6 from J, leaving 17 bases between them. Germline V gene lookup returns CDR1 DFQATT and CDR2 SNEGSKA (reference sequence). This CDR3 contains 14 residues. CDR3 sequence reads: CSAHTGRRPGELFF. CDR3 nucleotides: TGCAGTGCGCACACCGGGCGCCGACCCGGGGAGCTGTTTTTT.

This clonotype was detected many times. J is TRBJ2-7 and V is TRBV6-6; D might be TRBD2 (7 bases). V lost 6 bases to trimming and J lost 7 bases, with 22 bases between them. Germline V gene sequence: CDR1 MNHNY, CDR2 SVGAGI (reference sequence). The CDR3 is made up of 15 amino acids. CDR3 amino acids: CASRDPRGAADEQYF. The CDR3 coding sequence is TGTGCCAGCAGAGACCCCCGGGGGGCGGCTGATGAGCAGTACTTC.

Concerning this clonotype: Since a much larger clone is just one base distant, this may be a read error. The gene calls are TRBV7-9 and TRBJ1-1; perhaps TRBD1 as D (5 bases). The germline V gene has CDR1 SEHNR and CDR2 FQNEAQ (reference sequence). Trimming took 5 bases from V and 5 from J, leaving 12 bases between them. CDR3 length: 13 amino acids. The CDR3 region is CASSPGAATEAFF. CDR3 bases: TGTGCCAGCAGCCCTGGGGCAGCAACTGAAGCTTTCTTT.

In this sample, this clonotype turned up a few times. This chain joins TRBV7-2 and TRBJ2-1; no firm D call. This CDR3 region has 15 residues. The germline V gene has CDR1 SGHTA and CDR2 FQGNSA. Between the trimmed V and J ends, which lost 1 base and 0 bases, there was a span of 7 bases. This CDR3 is CASSLDVASYNEQFF. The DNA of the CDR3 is TGTGCCAGCAGCTTAGATGTGGCCTCCTACAATGAGCAGTTCTTC.

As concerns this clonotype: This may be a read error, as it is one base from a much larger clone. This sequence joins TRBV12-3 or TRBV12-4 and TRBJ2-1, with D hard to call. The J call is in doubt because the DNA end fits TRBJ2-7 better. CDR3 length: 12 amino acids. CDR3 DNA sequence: TGTGCCAGCAGTTATAACTACAATGAGCAGTACTTC. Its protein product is CASSYNYNEQYF.

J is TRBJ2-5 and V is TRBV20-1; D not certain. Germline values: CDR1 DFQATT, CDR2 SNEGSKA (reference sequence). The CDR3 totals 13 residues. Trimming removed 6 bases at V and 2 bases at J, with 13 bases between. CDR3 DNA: TGCAGTGCCCCCGTCGGGCGGCAAGAGACCCAGTACTTC. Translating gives CSAPVGRQETQYF.

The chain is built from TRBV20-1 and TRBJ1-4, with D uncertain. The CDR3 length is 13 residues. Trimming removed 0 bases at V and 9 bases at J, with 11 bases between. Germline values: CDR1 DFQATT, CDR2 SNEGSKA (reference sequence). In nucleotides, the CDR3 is TGCAGTGCTAGAGATGTCGCGGATCAAAAACTGTTTTTT. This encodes CSARDVADQKLFF.

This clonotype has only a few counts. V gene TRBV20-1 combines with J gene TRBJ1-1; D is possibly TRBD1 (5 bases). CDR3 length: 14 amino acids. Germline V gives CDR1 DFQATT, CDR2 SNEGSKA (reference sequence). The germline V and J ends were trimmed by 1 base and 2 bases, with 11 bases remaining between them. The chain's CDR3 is CSARVTGINTEAFF. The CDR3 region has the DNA TGCAGTGCTAGAGTCACAGGAATCAACACTGAAGCTTTCTTT.

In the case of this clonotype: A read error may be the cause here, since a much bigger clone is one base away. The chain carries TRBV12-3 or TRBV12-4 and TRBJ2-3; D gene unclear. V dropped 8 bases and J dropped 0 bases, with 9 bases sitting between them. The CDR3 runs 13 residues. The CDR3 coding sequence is TGTGCCAGCGGCAAAGGTAGCACAGATACGCAGTATTTT. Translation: CASGKGSTDTQYF.

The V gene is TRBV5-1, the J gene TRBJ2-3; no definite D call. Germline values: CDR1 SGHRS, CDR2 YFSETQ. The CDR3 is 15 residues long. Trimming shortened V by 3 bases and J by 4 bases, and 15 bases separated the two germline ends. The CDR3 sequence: CASSSRPSGADTQYF. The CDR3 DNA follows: TGCGCCAGCAGCTCGCGGCCGTCGGGCGCAGATACGCAGTATTTT.

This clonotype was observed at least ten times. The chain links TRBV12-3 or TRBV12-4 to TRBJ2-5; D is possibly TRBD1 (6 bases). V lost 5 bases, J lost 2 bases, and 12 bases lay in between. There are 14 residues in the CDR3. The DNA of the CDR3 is TGTGCCAGCAGTCCCCGGACAGTACAAGAGACCCAGTACTTC. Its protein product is CASSPRTVQETQYF.

The CDR3 protein is CASSFRAGTSGPQETQYF. The CDR3 DNA sequence: TGTGCCAGCAGTTTCCGCGCTGGGACTAGCGGACCCCAAGAGACCCAGTACTTC. The rearrangement uses TRBV28 and TRBJ2-5; the match to TRBD2 covers 11 bases. This CDR3 is built from 18 residues. The junction had 10 bases not matched to a gene; V was cut back by 3 bases and J by 1 base. In germline, CDR1 is MDHEN, CDR2 SYDVKM.

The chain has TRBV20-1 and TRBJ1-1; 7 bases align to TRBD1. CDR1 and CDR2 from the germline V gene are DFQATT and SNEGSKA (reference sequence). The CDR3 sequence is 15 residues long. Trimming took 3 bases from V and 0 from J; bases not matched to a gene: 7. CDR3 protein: CSASRSDRVNTEAFF. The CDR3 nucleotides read TGCAGTGCTAGTCGGAGCGACAGGGTGAACACTGAAGCTTTCTTT.

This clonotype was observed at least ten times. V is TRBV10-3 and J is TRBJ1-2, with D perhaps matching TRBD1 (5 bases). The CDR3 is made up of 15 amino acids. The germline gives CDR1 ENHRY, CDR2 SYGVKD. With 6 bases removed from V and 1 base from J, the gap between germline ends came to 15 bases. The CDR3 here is CAISARRVFNYGYTF. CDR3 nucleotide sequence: TGTGCCATCAGCGCACGCAGGGTATTTAACTATGGCTACACCTTC.

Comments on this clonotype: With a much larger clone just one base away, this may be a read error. CDR3 in amino acids: CVSSQPTSGGGTDTQYF. In DNA, the CDR3 is TGTGTCAGCAGCCAACCTACTAGCGGGGGGGGAACAGATACGCAGTATTTT. This chain joins TRBV4-2 and TRBJ2-3; 13 nucleotides line up with TRBD2. This CDR3 has 17 residues. The germline gives CDR1 LGHNA, CDR2 YNFKEQ.

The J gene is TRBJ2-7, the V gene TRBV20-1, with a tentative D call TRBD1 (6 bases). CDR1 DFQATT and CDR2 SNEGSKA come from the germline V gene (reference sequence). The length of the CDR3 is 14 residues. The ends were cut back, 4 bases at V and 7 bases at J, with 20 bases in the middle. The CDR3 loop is CSAIPGTYYNEQYF. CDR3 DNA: TGCAGTGCTATTCCCGGGACATACTACAATGAGCAGTACTTC.

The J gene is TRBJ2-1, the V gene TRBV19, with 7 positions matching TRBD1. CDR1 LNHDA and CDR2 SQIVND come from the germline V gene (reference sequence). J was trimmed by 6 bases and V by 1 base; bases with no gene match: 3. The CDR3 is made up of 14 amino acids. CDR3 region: CASSIVKGANEQFF. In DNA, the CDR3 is TGTGCCAGTAGTATAGTTAAGGGGGCCAATGAGCAGTTCTTC.

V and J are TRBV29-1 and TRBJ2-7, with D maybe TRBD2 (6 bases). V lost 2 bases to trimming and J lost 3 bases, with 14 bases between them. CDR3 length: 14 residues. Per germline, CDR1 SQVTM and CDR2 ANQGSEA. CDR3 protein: CSVERREGYYEQYF. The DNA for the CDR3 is TGCAGCGTTGAAAGGCGGGAAGGTTACTACGAGCAGTACTTC.